One and the same sample provided the 20 T cell receptor beta chains below, sequenced in a study of blood T cell repertoires in COVID-19. Profiling relied on immunoSEQ multiplex PCR, and the TCRdb table lists in-frame clones only, not all of them. The repertoire has about 390,000 clones, about 87% of them found once; the top ten carry about 10%. Sequencing was carried out using PBMCs or T cells enriched from blood (not recorded which). The receptors come from a woman between 45 and 60 years old who had recovered from COVID-19.

This clone came up a few times. J is TRBJ1-5 and V is TRBV6-2 or TRBV6-3; unclear D gene. The CDR3 is 14 residues long. The germline V gene encodes CDR1 MNHEY and CDR2 SVGEGT. Trimming cost V 3 bases and J 6 bases, with 12 bases left between them. The CDR3 DNA reads as TGTGCCAGCAGTTATCGGGGTGGGAGTCAGCCCCAGCATTTT. It specifies CASSYRGGSQPQHF.

The chain is built from TRBV15 and TRBJ1-1; D is possibly TRBD1 (6 bases). Trimming took off 3 bases at V and 4 bases at J, with 21 bases between the two ends. CDR3 length equals 17 residues. Germline CDR1 reads LNHNV; CDR2 reads YYDKDF (reference sequence). CDR3 protein: CATSSTVTGYSGTEAFF. The CDR3 coding sequence is TGTGCCACCAGCAGTACGGTAACAGGGTACAGTGGCACTGAAGCTTTCTTT.

V usage is TRBV4-3 and J usage is TRBJ1-4, with D unclear. This CDR3 comprises 15 residues. Looked up from germline, CDR1 is LGHNA and CDR2 is YSLEER. Trimming left V 0 bases short and J 8 bases short, with 13 bases between. CDR3 protein: CASSQEVTTREKLFF. The CDR3 region has the DNA TGCGCCAGCAGCCAAGAGGTCACCACCAGGGAAAAACTGTTTTTT.

The CDR3 DNA follows: TGTGGGACCAGGGACAGCTATAATTCACCCCTCCACTTT. Residues: CGTRDSYNSPLHF. The genes are TRBV30 and TRBJ1-6; TRBD1 agrees at 7 bases. The CDR3 has 13 residues. Germline V gene lookup returns CDR1 GTSNPN and CDR2 SVGIG (reference sequence).

On this clone itself: Other DNA sequences in the same sample also yield this CDR3. The chain carries TRBV20-1 and TRBJ1-1; D not resolved. The CDR3 extends over 11 amino acids. Germline V gene sequence: CDR1 DFQATT, CDR2 SNEGSKA (reference sequence). The germline V and J ends were trimmed by 4 bases and 0 bases, with 3 bases remaining between them. The DNA of the CDR3 is TGCAGTGCTATCTTGAACACTGAAGCTTTCTTT. Protein sequence: CSAILNTEAFF.

The chain couples TRBV11-2 to TRBJ1-2; D uncertain. The germline gives CDR1 SGHAT, CDR2 FQNNGV. CDR3 size: 15 residues. Trimming removed 7 bases at V and 2 bases at J, with 17 bases between. CDR3 in amino acids: CASKAESGNNYGYTF. DNA of the CDR3: TGTGCCAGCAAAGCGGAAAGTGGGAACAACTATGGCTACACCTTC.

The V and J genes are TRBV6-1 and TRBJ1-4; 12 bases map to TRBD1. The CDR3 has 16 amino acids. V lost 4 bases to trimming and J lost 8 bases; unmatched junction nucleotides: 8. CDR1 is MNHNS and CDR2 is SASEGT in the germline V gene. DNA for the CDR3: TGTGCCAGCAGTGGAGGGACAGGGGGCCTCCGGGAAAAACTGTTTTTT. Translating it yields CASSGGTGGLREKLFF.

The CDR3 reads CASSIDNFGQGNQPQHF. The CDR3 region has the DNA TGTGCCAGTAGTATAGATAACTTCGGTCAGGGCAATCAGCCCCAGCATTTT. V gene TRBV19 combines with J gene TRBJ1-5; D is uncertain. Trimming cost V 0 bases and J 2 bases, with 14 bases left between them. The CDR3 is 17 amino acids. Germline V gene sequence: CDR1 LNHDA, CDR2 SQIVND (reference sequence).

The chain carries TRBV4-3 and TRBJ1-1; 11 bases agree with TRBD1. From germline, CDR1 is LGHNA and CDR2 YSLEER. This CDR3 is 15 amino acids long. Losses at the gene ends were 3 bases for V and 5 bases for J; bases not matched to a gene: 5. In DNA form, the CDR3 reads TGCGCCAGCAGCCAGGACAGGGGGCTTACTACTGAAGCTTTCTTT. It is translated as CASSQDRGLTTEAFF.

V gene TRBV18 combines with J gene TRBJ1-5; TRBD1 matches 7 bases. This CDR3 is built from 13 residues. Germline values: CDR1 KGHSH, CDR2 LQKENI. V shed 1 base and J 12 bases; nucleotides not matched to a gene: 6. CDR3 residues: CASSPHEQGFQHF. The CDR3 bases are TGTGCCAGCTCACCACACGAACAGGGGTTCCAGCATTTT. Variable domain in full (rest from reference TRBV18 and TRBJ1-5): NAGVMQNPRHLVRRRGQEARLRCSPMKGHSHVYWYRQLPEEGLKFMVYLQKENIIDESGMPKERFSAEFPKEGPSILRIQQVVRGDSAAYFCASSPHEQGFQHFGDGTRLSIL.

The rearrangement links TRBV9 to TRBJ1-2; a weak D match, TRBD1 (6 bases). The CDR3 has 15 residues. Germline assignment: CDR1 SGDLS and CDR2 YYNGEE. Deletions cut 0 bases from V and 2 bases from J, with 11 bases between. The CDR3 region is CASSVGPGENYGYTF. The CDR3 DNA sequence: TGTGCCAGCAGCGTAGGGCCAGGGGAAAACTATGGCTACACCTTC.

The chain couples TRBV6-5 to TRBJ2-5; no firm D call. Germline lookup yields CDR1 MNHEY and CDR2 SVGAGI. V was pared by 6 bases and J by 3 bases, with 11 bases between. The CDR3 covers 13 residues. The CDR3 is CASSSNNKETQYF. The CDR3 region has the DNA TGTGCCAGCAGCAGTAACAACAAAGAGACCCAGTACTTC.

This chain uses TRBV9 with TRBJ2-3, with 8 bases fitting TRBD2. The CDR3 spans 16 residues. Looked up from germline, CDR1 is SGDLS and CDR2 is YYNGEE. Trimming removed 2 bases from V and 5 bases from J; junction bases left unmatched: 10. The CDR3 is CASSVTTGGPGDTQYF. The CDR3 DNA sequence: TGTGCCAGCAGCGTCACTACGGGGGGGCCGGGAGATACGCAGTATTTT.

CDR3 protein: CASSYSGGIVKKYF. The CDR3 DNA follows: TGTGCCAGCAGTTACTCCGGGGGAATTGTCAAGAAGTACTTC. The chain links TRBV6-5 to TRBJ2-7; TRBD2 might be the D (6 bases). Germline CDR1 MNHEY, CDR2 SVGAGI. V lost 0 bases and J lost 11, with 17 bases in between. There are 14 residues in the CDR3.

The genes are TRBV5-1 and TRBJ2-3; D is possibly TRBD1 (8 bases). The CDR3 extends over 17 amino acids. V was shortened by 0 bases and J by 6 bases, with 20 bases between the two germline ends. The germline CDR1 and CDR2 sequences are SGHRS and YFSETQ. CDR3 in amino acids: CASSLGVYRGGRDTQYF. The CDR3 DNA reads TGCGCCAGCAGCTTGGGCGTTTACAGGGGGGGTCGGGATACGCAGTATTTT.

The gene calls are TRBV7-6 and TRBJ2-7; 9 bases are shared with TRBD1. After removal of 1 base from V and 0 bases from J, the junction contained 4 bases not matched to a gene. This CDR3 comprises 16 residues. The germline CDR1 and CDR2 sequences are SGHVS and FNYEAQ. The CDR3 coding sequence is TGTGCCAGCAGCTTAGTGAGGGACAGGGTCTCCTACGAGCAGTACTTC. It specifies CASSLVRDRVSYEQYF.

The CDR3 spells CASTKRGSPLHF. The CDR3 nucleotides read TGTGCCAGCACCAAACGGGGTTCACCCCTCCACTTT. The rearrangement joins TRBV5-5 to TRBJ1-6; no reliable D call. Trimming took 6 bases from V and 9 from J, leaving 10 bases between them. In germline, CDR1 is SGHKS, CDR2 YYEKEE (reference sequence). CDR3 length: 12 amino acids.

The rearrangement uses TRBV3-1 (or the pseudogene TRBV3-2) and TRBJ1-2, with no clear D. From germline, CDR1 is LGHDT and CDR2 YNNKEL (reference sequence). Trimming left V 0 bases short and J 8 bases short, with 13 bases between. The CDR3 totals 14 residues. This CDR3 reads CASSQDLGGVGYTF. CDR3 bases: TGTGCCAGCAGCCAAGATCTGGGCGGGGTCGGCTACACCTTC.

The V gene is TRBV18, the J gene TRBJ1-3, with 10 bases matching TRBD1. The CDR3 runs to 17 residues. Germline CDR1 is KGHSH and CDR2 is LQKENI. J lost 0 bases, V lost 1 base, and 3 bases had no gene match. The CDR3 nucleotides are TGTGCCAGCTCACCACGACAGGGGGCTTACTCTGGAAACACCATATATTTT. As protein: CASSPRQGAYSGNTIYF.

This clone has a single count. J is TRBJ1-2 and V is TRBV6-5; 8 bases line up with TRBD1. Germline V gene data show CDR1 as MNHEY and CDR2 as SVGAGI. This CDR3 has 16 residues. The trim removed 2 bases at V and 4 bases at J, leaving 9 bases unmatched. The CDR3 reads CASSYSIEGTGYGYTF. DNA for the CDR3: TGTGCCAGCAGTTACAGCATTGAGGGGACAGGCTATGGCTACACCTTC.